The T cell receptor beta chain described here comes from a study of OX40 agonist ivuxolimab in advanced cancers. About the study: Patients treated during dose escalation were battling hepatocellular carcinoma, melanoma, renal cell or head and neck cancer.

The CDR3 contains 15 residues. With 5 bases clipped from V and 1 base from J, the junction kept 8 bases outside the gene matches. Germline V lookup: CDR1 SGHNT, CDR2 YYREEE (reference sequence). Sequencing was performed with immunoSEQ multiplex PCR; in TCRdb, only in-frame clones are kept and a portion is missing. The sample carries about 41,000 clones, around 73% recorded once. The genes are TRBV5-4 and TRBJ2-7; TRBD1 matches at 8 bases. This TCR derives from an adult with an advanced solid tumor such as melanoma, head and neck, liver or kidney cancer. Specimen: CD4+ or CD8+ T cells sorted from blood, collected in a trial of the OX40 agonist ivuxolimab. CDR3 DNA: TGTGCCAGCAGGATCGGACAGGGTGGGTCCTACGAGCAGTACTTC. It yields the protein CASRIGQGGSYEQYF.